These 20 T cell receptor beta chains came from one sample sequenced in a study of blood T cell repertoires in COVID-19. Profiling relied on immunoSEQ multiplex PCR, and the TCRdb table lists in-frame clones only, not all of them. Of about 240,000 clones in the sample, roughly 90% are singletons; the top ten hold 5.5% to 6.5%. The sequencing sample was made of peripheral blood. Receptors were obtained from a man between 60 and 75 years old with acute or convalescent COVID-19.

The chain joins TRBV28 to TRBJ2-7; 10 bases are a match to TRBD2. J was trimmed by 2 bases and V by 5 bases; bases with no gene match: 9. Germline CDR1 is MDHEN and CDR2 is SYDVKM. This CDR3 is 16 amino acids long. The DNA of the CDR3 is TGTGCCAGCAGTCAGAACCTAGCGGGAGTTACCTACGAGCAGTACTTC. Protein sequence: CASSQNLAGVTYEQYF.

This chain connects TRBV27 to TRBJ2-1, with 9 positions matching TRBD2. The CDR3 loop spans 16 amino acids. Germline V gene lookup returns CDR1 MNHEY and CDR2 SMNVEV (reference sequence). V lost 6 bases, J lost 4 bases, and 10 bases stayed unmatched. CDR3 region: CASSLAGYGIYNEQFF. The CDR3 region has the DNA TGTGCCAGCAGCCTAGCGGGGTACGGAATATACAATGAGCAGTTCTTC.

The chain joins TRBV9 to TRBJ2-2, with a weak D call TRBD1 (5 bases). There are 18 residues in the CDR3. In germline, CDR1 is SGDLS, CDR2 YYNGEE. V was shortened by 0 bases and J by 4 bases, with 19 bases between the two germline ends. Written as DNA, the CDR3 is TGTGCCAGCAGCGTAGGGGCCTTGGGGCTAACTTCCACCGGGGAGCTGTTTTTT. This encodes CASSVGALGLTSTGELFF.

The gene calls are TRBV20-1 and TRBJ2-7; no definite D call. The V and J ends lost 5 bases and 6 bases respectively, with 11 bases between them. This CDR3 has 11 residues. Germline V CDR1 and CDR2: DFQATT, SNEGSKA (reference sequence). CDR3 nucleotide sequence: TGCAGTGCTCGAACTACACCCGAGCAGTACTTC. Its protein is CSARTTPEQYF.

On this clone: Other DNA sequences of this sample code for an identical CDR3. The chain's CDR3 is CASSTQGNTEAFF. The CDR3 DNA sequence: TGTGCCAGTAGTACACAGGGTAACACTGAAGCTTTCTTT. This chain links TRBV19 with TRBJ1-1; tentative D call: TRBD1 (6 bases). Germline assignment: CDR1 LNHDA and CDR2 SQIVND (reference sequence). Trimming pared 4 bases from V and 2 bases from J, leaving 8 bases between. CDR3 size: 13 residues.

The V and J genes are TRBV4-1 and TRBJ1-5; tentative D call: TRBD1 (6 bases). CDR3 size: 18 residues. CDR1 MGHRA and CDR2 YSYEKL come from the germline V gene. The V and J ends lost 4 bases and 0 bases respectively, with 19 bases between them. The CDR3 DNA reads as TGCGCCAGCAGCCTAGGCCACGTCAGGGGTAATAGCAATCAGCCCCAGCATTTT. Protein: CASSLGHVRGNSNQPQHF.

The rearrangement joins TRBV7-3 to TRBJ2-1, with 8 bases identical to TRBD2. The CDR3 is 16 residues long. In germline, CDR1 is SGHTA, CDR2 FQGTGA. V lost 2 bases and J lost 2; bases outside the gene matches: 5. The CDR3 DNA follows: TGTGCCAGCAGCTTATCGGGACTAGTGACCTACAATGAGCAGTTCTTC. Translated, it gives CASSLSGLVTYNEQFF. The variable domain in full, with the rest retrieved from reference TRBV7-3 and TRBJ2-1, is GAGVSQTPSNKVTEKGKYVELRCDPISGHTALYWYRQSLGQGPEFLIYFQGTGAADDSGLPNDRFFAVRPEGSVSTLKIQRTERGDSAVYLCASSLSGLVTYNEQFFGPGTRLTVL.

The chain combines TRBV24-1 with TRBJ2-5; D possibly corresponds to TRBD2 (5 bases). In germline, CDR1 is KGHDR, CDR2 SFDVKD. The V and J ends lost 3 bases and 5 bases respectively, with 15 bases between them. CDR3 length equals 15 residues. Written as DNA, the CDR3 is TGTGCCACCAGTGATCCCGGTCCACTAGGGGAGACCCAGTACTTC. Translating it yields CATSDPGPLGETQYF.

The chain is built from TRBV24-1 and TRBJ1-2; the D gene is possibly TRBD1 (5 bases). V was shortened by 7 bases and J by 5 bases, with 10 bases between the two germline ends. From germline, CDR1 is KGHDR and CDR2 SFDVKD. There are 12 residues in the CDR3. The CDR3, as DNA: TGTGCCACCAGCCGGGGGTCGTATGGCTACACCTTC. It is translated as CATSRGSYGYTF.

This sequence joins TRBV12-3 or TRBV12-4 and TRBJ2-1; 8 bases are shared with TRBD1. The CDR3 runs to 13 residues. J was trimmed by 8 bases and V by 4 bases; bases with no gene match: 4. DNA for the CDR3: TGTGCCAGCAGTTCACAGGGGGTGGATGAGCAGTTCTTC. It translates to CASSSQGVDEQFF.

The chain joins TRBV4-1 to TRBJ1-5, with TRBD1 identical over 10 bases. V shed 1 base, J shed 3 bases, and the junction held 6 bases outside the gene matches. Germline CDR1 is MGHRA and CDR2 is YSYEKL. The CDR3 contains 17 residues. CDR3 amino acids: CASSQVGQGVDNQPQHF. In DNA, the CDR3 is TGCGCCAGCAGCCAAGTCGGACAGGGGGTCGACAATCAGCCCCAGCATTTT.

This clone was detected only once. The CDR3 protein is CASSYSRTGGTQPQHF. The CDR3 DNA sequence: TGTGCCAGCAGTTACTCGAGGACAGGGGGAACTCAGCCCCAGCATTTT. The V and J genes are TRBV6-5 and TRBJ1-5; 10 bases are a match to TRBD1. Looked up from germline, CDR1 is MNHEY and CDR2 is SVGAGI. Germline trimming cut 0 bases from V and 6 bases from J; bases unmatched to any gene: 5. The CDR3 covers 16 residues.

The V gene is TRBV6-2 or TRBV6-3, the J gene TRBJ1-6; D not certain. The CDR3 consists of 12 residues. Trimming pared 6 bases from V and 7 bases from J, leaving 7 bases between. Looked up from germline, CDR1 is MNHEY and CDR2 is SVGEGT. The CDR3 DNA sequence: TGTGCCAGCAGCCTCGGGAATTCACCCCTCCACTTT. This gives the protein CASSLGNSPLHF.

Only one count was recorded for this clone. The chain joins TRBV5-1 to TRBJ1-3; 9 bases line up with TRBD2. The J call could be wrong; TRBJ2-2 is a better fit for the DNA end. The V gene's germline CDR1 is SGHRS and CDR2 YFSETQ. This CDR3 is built from 16 residues. CDR3 sequence reads: CASSLVGLANTGELFF. The CDR3 nucleotides read TGCGCCAGCAGCTTGGTGGGACTAGCAAACACCGGGGAGCTGTTTTTT.

The chain combines TRBV28 with TRBJ2-1, with 8 bases aligning to TRBD2. In germline, CDR1 is MDHEN, CDR2 SYDVKM. The CDR3 extends over 16 amino acids. The CDR3 loop reads CVTGTREESSYNEQFF. CDR3 in DNA: TGTGTCACCGGGACTAGAGAAGAAAGCTCCTACAATGAGCAGTTCTTC. The full variable domain, completed using reference TRBV28 and TRBJ2-1, is DVKVTQSSRYLVKRTGEKVFLECVQDMDHENMFWYRQDPGLGLRLIYFSYDVKMKEKGDIPEGYSVSREKKERFSLILESASTNQTSMYLCVTGTREESSYNEQFFGPGTRLTVL.

The sample holds one count of this clone. This chain links TRBV19 with TRBJ1-2, with D possibly matching TRBD1 (6 bases). CDR3 length equals 14 residues. The germline V gene encodes CDR1 LNHDA and CDR2 SQIVND (reference sequence). The V end lost 3 bases, the J end lost 6 bases, and 14 bases lay between the germline ends. The chain's CDR3 is CASSINRDMNGYTF. CDR3 bases: TGTGCCAGTAGTATCAACAGGGACATGAATGGCTACACCTTC.

The J gene is TRBJ2-7, the V gene TRBV28; D not certain. This CDR3 comprises 12 residues. Germline-derived CDR1 and CDR2 are MDHEN and SYDVKM. V shed 10 bases and J shed 0 bases, with 10 bases lying between them. The CDR3, as DNA: TGTGCCATCGGCAGGTTCTCCTACGAGCAGTACTTC. Amino acids: CAIGRFSYEQYF. Full variable domain (rest looked up from reference TRBV28 and TRBJ2-7): DVKVTQSSRYLVKRTGEKVFLECVQDMDHENMFWYRQDPGLGLRLIYFSYDVKMKEKGDIPEGYSVSREKKERFSLILESASTNQTSMYLCAIGRFSYEQYFGPGTRLTVT.

The CDR3 bases are TGTGCCAGCAGCTTAGCTGGACTAGCGGGAGTACTCAATGAGCAGTTCTTC. It codes for CASSLAGLAGVLNEQFF. This sequence joins TRBV11-1 and TRBJ2-1; 13 nucleotides align to TRBD2. V dropped 0 bases and J dropped 6; count of bases not matched to a gene: 5. CDR1 is SGHAT and CDR2 is FQDESV in the germline V gene (reference sequence). The CDR3 extends over 17 amino acids.

This chain links TRBV7-6 with TRBJ2-1; 7 positions agree with TRBD1. J was trimmed by 3 bases and V by 1 base; bases with no gene match: 6. CDR3 length: 16 residues. CDR1 and CDR2 (germline): SGHVS, FNYEAQ. The CDR3 coding sequence is TGTGCCAGCAGCTTAGACAGGGGAGTTGACTACAATGAGCAGTTCTTC. This codes for CASSLDRGVDYNEQFF.

V and J are TRBV11-3 and TRBJ1-4; D might be TRBD1 (5 bases). Trimming removed 5 bases from V and 1 base from J, with 11 bases in between. CDR3 length: 15 residues. The germline V gene encodes CDR1 SGHNT and CDR2 YENEEA. CDR3 loop: CASSPRQGTNEKLFF. CDR3 DNA: TGTGCCAGCAGCCCCCGGCAGGGAACTAATGAAAAACTGTTTTTT.